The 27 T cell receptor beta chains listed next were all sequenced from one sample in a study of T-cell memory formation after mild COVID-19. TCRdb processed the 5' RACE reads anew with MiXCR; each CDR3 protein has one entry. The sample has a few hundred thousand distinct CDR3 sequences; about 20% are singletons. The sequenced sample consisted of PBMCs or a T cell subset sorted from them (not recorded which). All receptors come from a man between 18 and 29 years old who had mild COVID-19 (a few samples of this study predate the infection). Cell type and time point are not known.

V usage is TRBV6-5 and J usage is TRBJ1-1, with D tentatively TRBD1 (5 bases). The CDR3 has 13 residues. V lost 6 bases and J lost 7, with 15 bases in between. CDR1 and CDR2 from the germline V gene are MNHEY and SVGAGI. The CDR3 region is CASRGGSRNEAFF. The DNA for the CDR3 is TGTGCCAGCAGGGGGGGGAGCAGAAATGAAGCTTTCTTT.

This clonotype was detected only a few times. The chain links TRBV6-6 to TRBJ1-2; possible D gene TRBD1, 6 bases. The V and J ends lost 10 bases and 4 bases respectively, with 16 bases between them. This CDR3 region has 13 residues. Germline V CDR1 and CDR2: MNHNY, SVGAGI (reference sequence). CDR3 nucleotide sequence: TGTGCCATGCGGGACACTAGTATCTATGGCTACACCTTC. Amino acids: CAMRDTSIYGYTF.

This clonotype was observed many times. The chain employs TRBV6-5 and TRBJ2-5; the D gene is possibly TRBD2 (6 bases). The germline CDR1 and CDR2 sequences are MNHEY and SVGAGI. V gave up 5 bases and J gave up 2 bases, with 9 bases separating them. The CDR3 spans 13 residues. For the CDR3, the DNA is TGTGCCAGCAGTCGGACTACTCAAGAGACCCAGTACTTC. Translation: CASSRTTQETQYF.

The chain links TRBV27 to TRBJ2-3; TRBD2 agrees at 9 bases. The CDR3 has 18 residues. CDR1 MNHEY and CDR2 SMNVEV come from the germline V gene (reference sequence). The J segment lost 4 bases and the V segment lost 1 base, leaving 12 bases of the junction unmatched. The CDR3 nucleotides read TGTGCCAGCAGTTTATTTTCCGTTCGACTAGCGGAGTCAGATACGCAGTATTTT. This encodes CASSLFSVRLAESDTQYF.

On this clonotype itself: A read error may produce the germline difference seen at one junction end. The CDR3 sequence: CSVVLLSTGTQYF. CDR3 DNA sequence: TGCAGCGTTGTGCTACTTAGCACAGGTACGCAGTATTTT. The genes are TRBV29-1 and TRBJ2-3; weak D call: TRBD1 (5 bases). The CDR3 is made up of 13 amino acids. The germline CDR1 and CDR2 sequences are SQVTM and ANQGSEA.

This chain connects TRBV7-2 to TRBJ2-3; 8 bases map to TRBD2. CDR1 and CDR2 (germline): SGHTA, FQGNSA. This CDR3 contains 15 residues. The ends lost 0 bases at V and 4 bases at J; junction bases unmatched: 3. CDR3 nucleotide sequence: TGTGCCAGCAGCTTAGCCGGGGGGGCTCCAGATACGCAGTATTTT. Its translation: CASSLAGGAPDTQYF.

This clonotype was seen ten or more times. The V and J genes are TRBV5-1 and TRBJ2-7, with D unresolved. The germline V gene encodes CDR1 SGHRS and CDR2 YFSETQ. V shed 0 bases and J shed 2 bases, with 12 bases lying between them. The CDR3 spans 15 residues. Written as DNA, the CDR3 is TGCGCCAGCAGCTTGGCCGCGACGAATGCCTACGAGCAGTACTTC. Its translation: CASSLAATNAYEQYF.

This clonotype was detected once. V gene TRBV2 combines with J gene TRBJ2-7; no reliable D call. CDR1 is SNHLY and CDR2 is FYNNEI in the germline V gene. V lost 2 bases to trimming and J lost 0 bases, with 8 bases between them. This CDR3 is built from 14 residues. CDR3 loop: CASSEHQSSYEQYF. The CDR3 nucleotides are TGTGCCAGCAGTGAACATCAGAGCTCCTACGAGCAGTACTTC.

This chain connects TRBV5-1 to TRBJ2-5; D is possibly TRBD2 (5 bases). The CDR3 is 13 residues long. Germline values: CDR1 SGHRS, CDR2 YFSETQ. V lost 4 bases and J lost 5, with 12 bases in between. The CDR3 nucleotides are TGCGCCAGCAGCGACGGACGGAGGGAGACCCAGTACTTC. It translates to CASSDGRRETQYF.

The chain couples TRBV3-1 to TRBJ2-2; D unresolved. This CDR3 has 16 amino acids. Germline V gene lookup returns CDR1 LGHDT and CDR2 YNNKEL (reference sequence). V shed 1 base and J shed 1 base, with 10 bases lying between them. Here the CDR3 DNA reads TGTGCCAGCAGCCAAGGAGTCCCCGTGAACACCGGGGAGCTGTTTTTT. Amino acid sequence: CASSQGVPVNTGELFF.

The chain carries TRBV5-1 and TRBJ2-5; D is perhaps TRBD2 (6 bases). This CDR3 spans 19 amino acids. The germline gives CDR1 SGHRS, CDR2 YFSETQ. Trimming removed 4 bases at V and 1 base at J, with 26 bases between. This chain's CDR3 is CASSGLGVDYERGQETQYF. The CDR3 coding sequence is TGCGCCAGCAGCGGGTTAGGGGTGGACTACGAGCGAGGCCAAGAGACCCAGTACTTC.

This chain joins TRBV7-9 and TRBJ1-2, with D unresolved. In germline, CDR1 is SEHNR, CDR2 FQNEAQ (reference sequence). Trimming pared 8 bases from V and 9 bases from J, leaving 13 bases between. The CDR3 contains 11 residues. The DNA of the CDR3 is TGTGCCAGCGCGGGCTCCAAGAGCTACACCTTC. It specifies CASAGSKSYTF.

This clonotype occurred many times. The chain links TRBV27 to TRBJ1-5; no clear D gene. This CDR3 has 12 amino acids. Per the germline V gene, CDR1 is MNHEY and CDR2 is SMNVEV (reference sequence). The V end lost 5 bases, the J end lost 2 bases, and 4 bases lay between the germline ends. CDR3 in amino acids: CASSRGNQPQHF. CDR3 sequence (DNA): TGTGCCAGCAGTCGGGGCAATCAGCCCCAGCATTTT.

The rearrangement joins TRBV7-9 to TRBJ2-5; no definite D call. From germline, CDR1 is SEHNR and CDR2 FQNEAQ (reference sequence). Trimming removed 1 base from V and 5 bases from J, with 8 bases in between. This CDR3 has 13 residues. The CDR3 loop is CASSLEVRETQYF. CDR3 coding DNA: TGTGCCAGCAGCTTAGAGGTTAGGGAGACCCAGTACTTC. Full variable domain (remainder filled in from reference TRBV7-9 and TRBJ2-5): DTGVSQNPRHKITKRGQNVTFRCDPISEHNRLYWYRQTLGQGPEFLTYFQNEAQLEKSRLLSDRFSAERPKGSFSTLEIQRTEQGDSAMYLCASSLEVRETQYFGPGTRLLVL.

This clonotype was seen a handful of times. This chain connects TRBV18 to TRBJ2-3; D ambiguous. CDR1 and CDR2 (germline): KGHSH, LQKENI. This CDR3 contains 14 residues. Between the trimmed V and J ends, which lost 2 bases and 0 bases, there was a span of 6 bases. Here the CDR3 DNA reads TGTGCCAGCTCACCAAATCCTAGCACAGATACGCAGTATTTT. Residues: CASSPNPSTDTQYF.

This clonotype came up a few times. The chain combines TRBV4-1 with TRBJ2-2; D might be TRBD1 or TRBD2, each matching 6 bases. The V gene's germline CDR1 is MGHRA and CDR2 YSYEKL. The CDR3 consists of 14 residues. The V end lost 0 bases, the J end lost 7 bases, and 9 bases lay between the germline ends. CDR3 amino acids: CASSQDRGRGELFF. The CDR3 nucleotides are TGCGCCAGCAGCCAAGATCGGGGGCGCGGGGAGCTGTTTTTT.

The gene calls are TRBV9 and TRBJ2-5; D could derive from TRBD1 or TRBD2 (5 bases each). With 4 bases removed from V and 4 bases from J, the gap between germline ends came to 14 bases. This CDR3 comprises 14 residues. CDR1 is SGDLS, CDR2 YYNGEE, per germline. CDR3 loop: CASSPTGGGETQYF. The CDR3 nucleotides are TGTGCCAGCAGCCCGACCGGTGGGGGAGAGACCCAGTACTTC.

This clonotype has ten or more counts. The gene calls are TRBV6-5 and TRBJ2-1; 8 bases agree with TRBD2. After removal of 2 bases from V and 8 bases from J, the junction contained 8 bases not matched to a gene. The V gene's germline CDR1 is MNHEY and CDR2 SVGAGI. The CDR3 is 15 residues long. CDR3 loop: CASSYAHGGVDEQFF. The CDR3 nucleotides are TGTGCCAGCAGTTACGCCCACGGGGGGGTCGATGAGCAGTTCTTC.

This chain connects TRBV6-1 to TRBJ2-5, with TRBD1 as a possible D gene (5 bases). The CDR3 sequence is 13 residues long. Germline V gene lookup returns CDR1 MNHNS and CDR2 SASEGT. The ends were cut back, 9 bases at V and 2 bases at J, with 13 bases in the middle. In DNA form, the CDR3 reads TGTGCCAGTACTACTGCAGGGCAAGAGACCCAGTACTTC. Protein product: CASTTAGQETQYF.

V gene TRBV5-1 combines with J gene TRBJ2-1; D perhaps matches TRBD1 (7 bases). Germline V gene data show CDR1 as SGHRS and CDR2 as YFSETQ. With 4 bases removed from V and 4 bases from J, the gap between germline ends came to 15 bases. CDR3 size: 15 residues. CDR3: CASSPGGQSYNEQFF. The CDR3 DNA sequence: TGCGCCAGCAGCCCCGGGGGACAGAGTTACAATGAGCAGTTCTTC.

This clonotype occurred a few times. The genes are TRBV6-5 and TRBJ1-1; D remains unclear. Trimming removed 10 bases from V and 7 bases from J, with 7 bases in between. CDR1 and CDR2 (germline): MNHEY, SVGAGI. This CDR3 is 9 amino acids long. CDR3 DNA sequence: TGTGCCACCCTGCATGAAGCTTTCTTT. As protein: CATLHEAFF.

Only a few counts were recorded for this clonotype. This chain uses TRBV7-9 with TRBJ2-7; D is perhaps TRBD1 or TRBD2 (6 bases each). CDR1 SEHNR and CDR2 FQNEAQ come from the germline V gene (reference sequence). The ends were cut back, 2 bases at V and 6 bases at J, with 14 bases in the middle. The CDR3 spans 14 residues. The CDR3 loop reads CASSLIGGGTEQYV. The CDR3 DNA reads TGTGCCAGCAGCTTAATCGGAGGGGGTACCGAGCAGTACGTC.

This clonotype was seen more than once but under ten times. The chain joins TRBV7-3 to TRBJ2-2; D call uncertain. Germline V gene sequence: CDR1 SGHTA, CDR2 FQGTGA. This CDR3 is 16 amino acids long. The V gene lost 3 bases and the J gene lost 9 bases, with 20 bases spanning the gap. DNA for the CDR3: TGTGCCAGCAGCTTTGGAGTTTCCGGGCGCGAAAGGGAGCTGTTTTTT. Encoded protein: CASSFGVSGRERELFF.

DNA for the CDR3: TGTGCCAGCTCACCAGTAGACATTGCCGCCGATTTAAACACTGAAGCTTTCTTT. Translating it yields CASSPVDIAADLNTEAFF. The V call is TRBV18, the J call TRBJ1-1; the D is unclear. The CDR3 is 18 amino acids. V shed 2 bases and J shed 2 bases, with 21 bases lying between them. Germline V gene sequence: CDR1 KGHSH, CDR2 LQKENI. The full variable domain, its missing parts supplied by reference TRBV18 and TRBJ1-1, is NAGVMQNPRHLVRRRGQEARLRCSPMKGHSHVYWYRQLPEEGLKFMVYLQKENIIDESGMPKERFSAEFPKEGPSILRIQQVVRGDSAAYFCASSPVDIAADLNTEAFFGQGTRLTVV.

CDR3 in DNA: TGTGCCAGCAGCTACACTTTGGGCCGACAAAACACTGAAGCTTTCTTT. Translation: CASSYTLGRQNTEAFF. This chain uses TRBV27 with TRBJ1-1; D ambiguous. The CDR3 sequence is 16 residues long. Trimming took off 6 bases at V and 2 bases at J, with 19 bases between the two ends. In germline, CDR1 is MNHEY, CDR2 SMNVEV (reference sequence).

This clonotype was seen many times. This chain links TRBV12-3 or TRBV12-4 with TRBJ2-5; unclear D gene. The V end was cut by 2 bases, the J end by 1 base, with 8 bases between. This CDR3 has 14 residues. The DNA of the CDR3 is TGTGCCAGCAGTTTAACGGCAACCCAAGAGACCCAGTACTTC. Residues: CASSLTATQETQYF.

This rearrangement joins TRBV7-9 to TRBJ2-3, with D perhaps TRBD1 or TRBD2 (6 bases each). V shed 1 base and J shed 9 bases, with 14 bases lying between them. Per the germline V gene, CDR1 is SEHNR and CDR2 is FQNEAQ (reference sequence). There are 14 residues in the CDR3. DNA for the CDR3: TGTGCCAGCAGCTTAGTGGGGGGCGATACCACGCAGTATTTT. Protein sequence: CASSLVGGDTTQYF.